The source of this TCR beta chain is a study of T cells in Graves' hyperthyroidism and ophthalmopathy. Germline V gene sequence: CDR1 DFQATT, CDR2 SNEGSKA (reference sequence). Trimming stripped 0 bases from V and 7 bases from J, with 12 bases between. The CDR3 extends over 14 amino acids. It was RNA transcripts that yielded the amplified TCR beta CDR3 regions. The TCR CDR3 first-round RT-PCR relied on the HTBI primer set. TCRdb called the multiplex PCR reads again in MiXCR, with one record for every CDR3 protein. The table records 660,000 or so distinct CDR3 sequences, less than 25% of them present only once.

The receptor was isolated from a young man with Graves' ophthalmopathy. The source material was blood. The J gene is TRBJ1-4, the V gene TRBV20-1; no clear D gene. The CDR3 loop reads CSARDFMGSEKLFF. CDR3 DNA sequence: TGCAGTGCTAGAGATTTTATGGGCAGTGAAAAACTGTTTTTT.